This T cell receptor beta chain emerged from a study of shared clonotypes between healthy human individuals. Findings and caveats of the study: Blood alone was sampled, and tissue repertoires likely differ. The study drew on few donors, limiting represented genetic and exposure-history diversity.

Replicate sorted-subset PCRs were loaded with approximately 200 ng DNA, approximately 31,000 T cell genomes. Here immunoSEQ multiplex PCR was the method, and the copy in TCRdb shows in-frame clones only, minus some. The sample consists of about 2.1 million clones, 85% to 95% of them appearing once. CD45RO-negative, CCR7-positively selected cells formed the naive CD8 fraction, excluding terminally differentiated effector memory CD45RA+ cells. As regards this clone: Its antigen is undetermined. This CDR3 is also generated by other DNA sequences in the sample.

The sequenced material came from naive CD8+ T cells from PBMCs. The origin of this receptor is a man younger than 35 in good health. Some clones in this sample may be carry-over from other donors' samples.

The CDR3 region is CAWSDGPYEQYF. CDR3 DNA: TGTGCCTGGAGCGACGGCCCCTACGAGCAGTACTTC. The V call is TRBV30, the J call TRBJ2-7; no reliable D call. V lost 3 bases and J 2 bases, leaving 8 bases between the germline ends. CDR3 size: 12 residues. Germline V gene data show CDR1 as GTSNPN and CDR2 as SVGIG (reference sequence).